The present entry profiles one TCR beta chain with its context. Antigen: not known. Primers for the PCR totalled 60 Vbeta and 13 Jbeta. TCRdb's copy holds only in-frame clones and misses some; the assay was immunoSEQ multiplex PCR. The sample lists fewer than 250,000 clones, more than 75% occurring once. CDR1 is MNHEY and CDR2 is SMNVEV in the germline V gene (reference sequence). Trimming cost V 2 bases and J 1 base, with 10 bases left between them. CDR3 length equals 15 residues. This specimen belongs to a study of cytomegalovirus exposure and HLA in healthy donors. The wider study: The Caucasian-associated ancestry cluster contained about 80% of the approximately 390 genotyped donors. Whole-study results and caveats: A missense variant in DCLRE1C was later tied to TCR beta V- and J-gene trimming.

V and J are TRBV27 and TRBJ2-3, with D uncertain. Input material: PBMCs. This sequence originates from a man aged 35 to 55 in good health and CMV-seropositive. The CDR3 DNA is TGTGCCAGCAGTTTAATGGCGGTAGGCACAGATACGCAGTATTTT. It translates to CASSLMAVGTDTQYF.